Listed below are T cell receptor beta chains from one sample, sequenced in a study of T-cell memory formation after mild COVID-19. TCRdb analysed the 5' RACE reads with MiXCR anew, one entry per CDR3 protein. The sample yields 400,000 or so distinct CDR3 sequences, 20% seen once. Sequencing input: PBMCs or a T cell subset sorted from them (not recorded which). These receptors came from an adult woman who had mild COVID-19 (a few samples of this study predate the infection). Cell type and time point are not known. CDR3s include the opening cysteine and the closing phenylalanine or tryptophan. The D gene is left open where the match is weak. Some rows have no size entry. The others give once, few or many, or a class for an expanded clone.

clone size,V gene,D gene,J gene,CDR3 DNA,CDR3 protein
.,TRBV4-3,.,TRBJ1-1,TGCGCCAGCAGCCCTCGATGGGGAGTCCAAGAGAACACTGAAGCTTTCTTT,CASSPRWGVQENTEAFF
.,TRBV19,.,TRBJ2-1,TGTGCCAGTAGTAGAGGACTTACAGACTACAATGAGCAGTTCTTC,CASSRGLTDYNEQFF
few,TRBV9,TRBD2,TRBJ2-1,TGTGCCAGCAGCCCCGACCTTAGCGGGGGGCTTTCTGAGCAGTTCTTC,CASSPDLSGGLSEQFF
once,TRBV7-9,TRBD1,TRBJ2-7,TGTGCCAGCAGCTCCCCGTCGGACAGGTTCCCCTACGAGCAGTACTTC,CASSSPSDRFPYEQYF
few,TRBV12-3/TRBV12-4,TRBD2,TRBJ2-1,TGTGCCAGCAGTTTAGGGGTGGGGATAGCGGGAGGTCAGGAGCAGTTCTTC,CASSLGVGIAGGQEQFF
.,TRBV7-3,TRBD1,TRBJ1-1,TGTGCCAGCAGCCCGGCGGGGACAGGGGCTGAAGCTTTCTTT,CASSPAGTGAEAFF
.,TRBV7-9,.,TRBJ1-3,TGTGCCAGCAGCTTAGCGATGGGAGCCGAGGCCGGAAACACCATATATTTT,CASSLAMGAEAGNTIYF
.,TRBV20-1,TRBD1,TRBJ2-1,TGCAGTGCTTCGAGACAGGGTAGGAAGCGTGATGAGCAGTTCTTC,CSASRQGRKRDEQFF
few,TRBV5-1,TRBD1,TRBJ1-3,TGCGCCAGCAGCGGTGGACAGGGAGGCTTTGGAAACACCATATATTTT,CASSGGQGGFGNTIYF
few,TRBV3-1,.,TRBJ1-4,TGTGCCAGCAGCCAAGGAATCCCGACAGCATCTAATGAAAAACTGTTTTTT,CASSQGIPTASNEKLFF
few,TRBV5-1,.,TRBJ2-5,TGCGCCAGCAGCCTTAATCGGGGGCCAAGGGAGACCCAGTACTTC,CASSLNRGPRETQYF
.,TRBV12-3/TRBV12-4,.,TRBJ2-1,TGTGCCAGCAGCCTTGCTTCGGTTGGTTACAATGAGCAGTTCTTC,CASSLASVGYNEQFF
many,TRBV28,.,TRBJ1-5,TGTGCCAGCGAAGCCGATAGCAATCAGCCCCAGCATTTT,CASEADSNQPQHF
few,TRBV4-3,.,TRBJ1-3,TGCGCCAGCAGCCAAGATAGGGGTGCTCTGGAAACACCATCTTTT,CASSQDRGALETPSF
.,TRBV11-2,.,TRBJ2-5,TGTGCCAGCAGCTTAGGGGTCGTGGGCCAAGAGACCCAGTACTTC,CASSLGVVGQETQYF
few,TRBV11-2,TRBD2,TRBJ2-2,TGTGCCAGCAGCCCATCGCCCGCCACTAGCGGAAACACCGGGGAGCTGTTTTTT,CASSPSPATSGNTGELFF
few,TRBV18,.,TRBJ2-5,TGTGCCAGCTCACCACCACGGGGTAGAGGCCAAGAGACCCAGTACTTC,CASSPPRGRGQETQYF
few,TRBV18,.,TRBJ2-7,TGTGCCAGCTCACCACCGGACAGTTTCAACGAGCAGTACTTC,CASSPPDSFNEQYF
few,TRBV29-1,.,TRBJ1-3,TGCAGCGTTGACGCAGGGAGAAACACCATATATTTT,CSVDAGRNTIYF
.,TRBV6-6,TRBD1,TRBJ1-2,TGTGCCAGCAGTTACGACTCGGGACAGCTCTATGGCTACACCTTC,CASSYDSGQLYGYTF
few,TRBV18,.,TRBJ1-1,TGTGCCAGCTCACCTCTTTTGTGGGGCGCAGATCATACTGAAGCTTTCTTT,CASSPLLWGADHTEAFF
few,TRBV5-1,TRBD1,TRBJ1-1,TGCGCCAGCAGCTTTGGGACAGGGGGCAACACTGAAGCTTTCTTT,CASSFGTGGNTEAFF
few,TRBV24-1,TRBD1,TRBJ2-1,TGTGCCACCAGTGACCCGGGACAGGGATCTCCCAATGAGCAGTTCTTC,CATSDPGQGSPNEQFF
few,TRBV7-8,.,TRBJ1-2,TGTGCCAGCAGCTTAGTAGATACCTATGGCTACACCTTC,CASSLVDTYGYTF
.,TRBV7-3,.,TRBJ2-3,TGTGCCAGCAGCTTTTACCGAACAAGCACAGATACGCAGTATTTT,CASSFYRTSTDTQYF
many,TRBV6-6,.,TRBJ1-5,TGTGCCAGCAGTTACCCGGACACCCGGGCCCAGCCCCAGCATTTT,CASSYPDTRAQPQHF
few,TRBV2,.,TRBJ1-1,TGTGCCAGCAGCGAACGGGGAAAAATTACGGCTTTCTTT,CASSERGKITAFF
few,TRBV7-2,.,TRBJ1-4,TGTGCCAGCAGCTTAGCCATGGAGGAAAAACTGTTTTTT,CASSLAMEEKLFF
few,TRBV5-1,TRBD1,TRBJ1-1,TGCGCCAGCAGCCCGGGGACAGGGGACGCTGAAGCTTTCTTT,CASSPGTGDAEAFF
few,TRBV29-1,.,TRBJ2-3,TGCAGCGTTCATTCTCGTCGGGGTCAGGGCACAGATACGCAGTATTTT,CSVHSRRGQGTDTQYF
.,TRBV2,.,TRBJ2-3,TGTGCCAGCAGCGCGCTAGCGAGAGATACGCAGTATTTT,CASSALARDTQYF
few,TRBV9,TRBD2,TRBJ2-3,TGTGCCAGCAGCGTAGGAGCGGGAACAGATACGCAGTATTTT,CASSVGAGTDTQYF
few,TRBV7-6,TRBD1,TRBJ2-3,TGTGCCAGCAGCTCACCCCCTTCTTGGGACAGGGGCACAGATACGCAGTATTTT,CASSSPPSWDRGTDTQYF
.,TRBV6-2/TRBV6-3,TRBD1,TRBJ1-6,TGTGCCAGCAGTTACGGTCACAGGGGGACTTCACCCCTCCACTTT,CASSYGHRGTSPLHF
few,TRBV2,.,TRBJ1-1,TGTGCCAGCAGTGAAGGCGGATACTCCGTAATGGGGTCCACTGAAGCTTTCTTT,CASSEGGYSVMGSTEAFF
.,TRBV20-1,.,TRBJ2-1,TGCAGTGTTCGTAGGGACTCAAACAATGAGCAGTTCTTC,CSVRRDSNNEQFF
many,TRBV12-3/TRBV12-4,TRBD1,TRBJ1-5,TGTGCCAGCAGCACCGGAGGGACAGTCAATCAGCCCCAGCATTTT,CASSTGGTVNQPQHF
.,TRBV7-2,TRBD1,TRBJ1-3,TGTGCCAGCAGCCCACAGACAGGGCCTGGAAACACCATATATTTT,CASSPQTGPGNTIYF
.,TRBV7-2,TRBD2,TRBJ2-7,TGTGCCAGCAGCTTAGTCGGATCCGGGAGGTCGTCCTACGAGCAGTACTTC,CASSLVGSGRSSYEQYF
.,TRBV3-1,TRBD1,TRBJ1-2,TGTGCCAGCAGCTCCGGGGGACAGAGCAATGGCTACACCTTC,CASSSGGQSNGYTF
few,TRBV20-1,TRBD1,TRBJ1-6,TGCAGTGCTAGTACGTCGGGACAGGGAAAGATATCACCCCTCCACTTT,CSASTSGQGKISPLHF
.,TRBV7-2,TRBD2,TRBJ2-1,TGTGCCAGCAGCCTGGGACTAGCGGGAGGGCCCCGCTACAATGAGCAGTTCTTC,CASSLGLAGGPRYNEQFF
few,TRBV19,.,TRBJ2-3,TGTGCCAGTACCTTAGGAGACAGCCGACGGGATACGCAGTATTTT,CASTLGDSRRDTQYF
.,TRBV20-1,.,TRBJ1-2,TGCAGTGCTTCCGACAGGCTCAGTATGCGGTATGGCTACACCTTC,CSASDRLSMRYGYTF
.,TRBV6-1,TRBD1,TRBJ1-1,TGTGCCAGCAGGCCTCGACAGGGCGGGGGCACTGAAGCTTTCTTT,CASRPRQGGGTEAFF
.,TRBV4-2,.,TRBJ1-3,TGTGCCAGCAGCCAAGATATCAGCTCTGGAAACACCATATATTTT,CASSQDISSGNTIYF